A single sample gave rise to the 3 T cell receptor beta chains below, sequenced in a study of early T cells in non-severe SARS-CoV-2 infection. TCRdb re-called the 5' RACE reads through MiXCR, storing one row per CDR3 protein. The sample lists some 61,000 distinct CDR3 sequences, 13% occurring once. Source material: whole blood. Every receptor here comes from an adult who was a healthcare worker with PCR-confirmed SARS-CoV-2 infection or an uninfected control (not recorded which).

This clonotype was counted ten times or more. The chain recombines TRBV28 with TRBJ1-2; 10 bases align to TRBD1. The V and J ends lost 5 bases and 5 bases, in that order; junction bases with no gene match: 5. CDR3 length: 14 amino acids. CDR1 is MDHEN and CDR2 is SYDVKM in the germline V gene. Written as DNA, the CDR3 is TGTGCCAGCAGTCCCTTGGGACAGGGGTATGGCTACACCTTC. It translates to CASSPLGQGYGYTF.

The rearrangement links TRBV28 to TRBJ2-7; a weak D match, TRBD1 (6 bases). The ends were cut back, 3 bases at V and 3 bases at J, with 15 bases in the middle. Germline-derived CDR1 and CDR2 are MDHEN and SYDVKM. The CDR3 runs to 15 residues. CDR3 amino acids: CASSFRQQGNYEQYF. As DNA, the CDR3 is TGTGCCAGCAGTTTTCGCCAACAGGGAAACTACGAGCAGTACTTC. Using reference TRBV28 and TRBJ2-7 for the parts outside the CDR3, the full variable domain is DVKVTQSSRYLVKRTGEKVFLECVQDMDHENMFWYRQDPGLGLRLIYFSYDVKMKEKGDIPEGYSVSREKKERFSLILESASTNQTSMYLCASSFRQQGNYEQYFGPGTRLTVT.

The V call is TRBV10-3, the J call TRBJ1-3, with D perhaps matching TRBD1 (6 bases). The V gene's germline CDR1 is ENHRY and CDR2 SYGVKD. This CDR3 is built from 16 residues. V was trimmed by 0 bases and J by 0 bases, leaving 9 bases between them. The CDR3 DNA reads TGTGCCATCAGTGAGTCGGGGACACTCTCTGGAAACACCATATATTTT. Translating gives CAISESGTLSGNTIYF.